The 3 T cell receptor beta chains given below trace back to one sample, sequenced in a study. Via MiXCR, TCRdb re-called the RT-PCR reads, giving one row per CDR3 protein. The sample includes 550,000 to 750,000 distinct CDR3 sequences, 14% of them seen just once. The sample was memory CD4+ T cells from blood. The receptors were gathered from a female donor in good health, serving as a healthy control.

This chain links TRBV20-1 with TRBJ1-1, with 11 positions matching TRBD1. CDR1 and CDR2 from the germline V gene are DFQATT and SNEGSKA (reference sequence). This CDR3 spans 14 amino acids. V dropped 6 bases and J dropped 3; count of bases not matched to a gene: 6. The CDR3 loop is CSAPRTGGHTEAFF. The CDR3 DNA reads as TGCAGTGCCCCCAGGACAGGGGGCCACACTGAAGCTTTCTTT.

The chain carries TRBV20-1 and TRBJ1-2; possible D gene TRBD1, 6 bases. CDR1 and CDR2 (germline): DFQATT, SNEGSKA (reference sequence). The CDR3 runs 13 residues. V lost 6 bases to trimming and J lost 7 bases, with 18 bases between them. The chain's CDR3 is CSADARGVGGYTF. DNA of the CDR3: TGCAGTGCAGATGCCAGGGGCGTAGGTGGCTACACCTTC.

The chain recombines TRBV28 with TRBJ2-7; D might be TRBD1 (6 bases). Trimming removed 5 bases from V and 2 bases from J, with 25 bases in between. Germline V lookup: CDR1 MDHEN, CDR2 SYDVKM. The length of the CDR3 is 18 residues. The CDR3 sequence is CASSPPSQTSGVPYEQYF. The CDR3 coding sequence is TGTGCCAGCAGTCCCCCAAGTCAAACGTCAGGGGTCCCCTACGAGCAGTACTTC.